This T cell receptor beta chain came from a study of cytomegalovirus exposure and HLA in healthy donors (dated by TCRdb to the late 2010s). Concerning the study at large: In an earlier analysis of some 550 of the donors, about 260 Gb of sequence data and 117 million unique TCR beta sequences from 150 million to 200 million T cells were reported. An early release that covered fewer than 750 HLA-typed donors contained approximately 300 gigabases of sequencing data and roughly 84 million unique TCR sequences. Of the 300 to 500 genotyped donors, less than 85% were placed in the genetic ancestry cluster associated with self-reported Caucasian donors. The study was designed to test whether signatures of past pathogen exposure could be identified by cataloging public T cell receptors. The T cell repertoires of some 670 subjects were profiled by immunosequencing and related to cytomegalovirus serostatus. In addition to the first cohort of roughly 700 subjects, a separate validation cohort of approximately 130 different subjects was used. To predict cytomegalovirus infection status, the study brought together high-throughput TCR immunosequencing, statistical association of individual TCRs with disease status, and machine learning. In a later analysis, previously published TCR beta repertoires from 500 to 750 donors were re-analyzed and high-resolution HLA genotyping was added so that TCR occurrence patterns could be studied. Rather than drawing on any new phenotypic data, the later analysis identified candidate immune exposures from TCR beta sequences and the way those sequences occurred across donors. To decide whether each TCR beta V gene segment behaved as functional or pseudogenic, an earlier analysis of approximately 590 of the donors relied on high-throughput TCR beta sequencing. Alongside the repertoire data, information on donor age, sex, ethnicity and CMV serostatus was compiled. In a later genetic analysis, genome-wide SNP genotypes for about 65% of the roughly 670 donors were used, and that subset was treated as a discovery cohort. All discovery cohort repertoires had been generated using a single sequencing platform. HLA typing included class I and class II loci at four-digit resolution. The number of typed donors differed by locus: roughly 629-640 for A, B, C, DRB1 and DQB1; about 520 for DQA1; about 600 for DPA1; and 400 to 480 for DPB1. Roughly 5 DR-DQ haplotypes were treated as single units for association and clustering because of strong linkage in the cohort. Among about 370 genotyped donors of the cohort, an average of around 220,000 unique TCR beta nucleotide sequences was sequenced per donor, of which about 20% were non-productive. General conclusions and limits of the study: Linkage disequilibrium might explain the correlated functional status among segregating V segments, but an unknown experimental factor could not be excluded. A cluster of highly shared sequence variants was judged likely to be a technical artifact of the sequencing pipeline. The presence/absence analyses assumed that sequencing depth was roughly uniform across donors, and that assumption may not be true. A later genetic analysis associated a missense DCLRE1C variant with V-gene and J-gene trimming of TCR beta chains, and an independent cohort replicated the association. A further reported finding was that TCR beta sequences accurately predicted the HLA-A and HLA-B alleles for most subjects in the first cohort. According to a later genetic analysis, donors in an Asian-associated ancestry cluster had fewer N-insertions in productive TCRs than the roughly 670-donor mean. CMV serostatus was the only immune exposure information available for the cohort. A later analysis found that HLA-associated TCR beta chains were more clonally expanded and had lower generation probabilities than equally common non-associated chains. Cytomegalovirus status was reported to be diagnosed by the classifier with high specificity and sensitivity in both the original and validation cohorts. According to the authors, the approach could potentially be generalized to other disease states and immunological phenotypes. While some public TCRs were present in many individuals, most TCR sequences turned up only very rarely across donors. Some IMGT-functional V segments, including TRBV6-2 and TRBV6-3, could not be told apart with the 87-base-pair reads, so those segments were excluded. A later analysis found that TCR association rates varied across HLA loci, with DRB1 alleles showing the most associated TCRs and HLA-C alleles the fewest. The cohort was sequenced for TCR beta chains only, and without alpha or paired-chain data the features that could be detected were limited. A few of the identified cytomegalovirus-associated TCR beta chains were confirmed in vitro to be specific for cytomegalovirus antigens. Because HLA typing was unavailable for some donors at each locus, only the typed subset was used in association tests. In a later analysis, most CMV-associated TCR beta chains were found to appear HLA-restricted, with HLA associations seemingly driven largely by CMV exposure. Because counts were too low, about 15 rarely observed V segments, including chromosome 9 orphons, were left out of the earlier analysis of over 550 of the donors. Specific HLA alleles were associated with 16,951 TCR beta sequences at a false discovery rate of 0.05 in a later analysis. When HLA alleles, especially DR and DQ, strongly co-occurred, TCR associations were difficult to assign to individual alleles. An earlier analysis of approximately 590 of the donors showed that most TCR beta V segments appeared in productive rearrangements either about 87% or about 30% of the time, which broadly matched IMGT annotations. In a later analysis, several top co-occurrence clusters were reported to appear linked to parvovirus B19, influenza, CMV and Epstein-Barr virus. The study gave a list of some 150 TCR beta chains associated with cytomegalovirus.

The germline V gene sets CDR1 to LGHNT and CDR2 to FRNRAP. Relative to germline, V is missing 0 bases and J is missing 2 bases, with 5 bases of the junction outside any gene match. Inclusive of the bounding cysteine and phenylalanine, the CDR3 is 16 residues long. CDR3 DNA is the only sequence kept; it has 48 bases, read in frame from the first base. The cohort consisted of 666 healthy bone marrow donors. All cohort members were sampled while nominally healthy, although unrecorded immune exposures were likely present. The donor tested CMV seronegative, placing the donor among the 350 or so seronegative members of the cohort. Every donor gave a peripheral blood sample, and the peripheral blood mononuclear cells from that sample were used for TCR beta sequencing. Genomic DNA was extracted from the blood cell samples with the Qiagen DNeasy Blood Extraction Kit. Receptors were amplified or captured by the immunoSEQ multiplex PCR assay. For the multiplex PCR, a mixture combining 60 forward primers for TCR Vbeta segments and 13 reverse primers for TCR Jbeta segments was used. Amplification of the CDR3 region of rearranged TCR beta genes was performed with a multiplex PCR assay on genomic DNA. The Illumina HiSeq System was used to sequence the amplified TCR beta libraries as 87-base-pair reads. As for the authors' bioinformatics: A later analysis counted tens of millions of unique TCR beta chains across the 600 to 850 repertoires, and some 11 million of these chains were shared by at least two donors. A nearest-neighbor algorithm error-corrected the raw reads and collapsed the reads into unique sequences, merging closely related sequences to remove PCR and sequencing errors. V, D and J gene segments were assigned by aligning CDR3 sequences to IMGT reference sequences. For a sequence to be retained, a match of at least six nucleotides was required to both a V gene segment and a J gene segment. A rearrangement was called productive if the CDR3 had no stop codons and remained in frame with V and J, and every other rearrangement was called non-productive. CDR3 was defined according to IMGT convention as the region running from the second conserved V-encoded cysteine to the conserved J-encoded phenylalanine. The earlier analysis of around 640 of the donors excluded sequences that lacked an unambiguous match to a single V gene segment. In an earlier analysis of some 590 of the donors, a V segment was called functional when productive rearrangements were above 56.7%, and segregating when the standard deviation between donors exceeded 5%. To diagnose cytomegalovirus status from the catalog of TCR beta chain sequences, a statistical classification framework was built. V and J gene assignment, in a later analysis, came from comparing TCR nucleotide sequences with IMGT/GENE-DB human TR gene sequences. A later analysis assigned CDR3 sequences and most-parsimonious VDJ recombination scenarios with the TCRdist pipeline. In a later analysis, each TCR beta chain was defined by its CDR3 amino acid sequence together with its V-gene family, and reads without a unique V-gene family were excluded. As a way to deal with suspected cross-contamination and a sequencing artifact, a later analysis dropped approximately 590 nucleotide sequences that were highly shared and had low generation probability. For each public chain, a later analysis derived a clonal expansion index from normalized ranks of inferred template counts within each repertoire. In a later analysis, generation probabilities were computed with a VDJ recombination model fitted to out-of-frame rearrangements, and the resulting probabilities were checked against IGoR. In a later analysis, TCR-TCR, TCR-HLA and TCR-CMV co-occurrence was scored with hypergeometric tests, and a repertoire-size bias correction was applied to TCR pairs. False discovery rates were estimated in a later analysis by permuting HLA or CMV assignments 20 times. In a later analysis, co-occurring TCRs were grouped using DBSCAN, with TCRdist sequence similarity added in when clustering inside HLA-allele-positive subsets. Co-occurrence clustering excluded repertoires with fewer than 30,000 or more than 120,000 public chains, plus five with anomalous nucleotide sharing. TCRdb stores this immuneACCESS table with in-frame sequences only. Part of the clones is absent; in the studies checked, under half of the shortfall reflects unresolved V genes, and no reason is known for the rest. V, J and clone size were drawn from that table, and D and trimming were deduced from the DNA. The sample records about 110,000 clones, under 85% of which are singletons. The ten largest make up roughly 1.2% of the sample.

Worth noting for this clone: Its antigen is unknown. Base qualities were left out, and no much larger clone turns up one base away.

The source is a man between 25 and 39 years old in good health and CMV-seronegative. Sequenced material: PBMCs. The sequence links TRBV12-5 to TRBJ2-3; 7 bases in between match TRBD1. The nucleotide sequence reads as follows: TGTGCTAGTGGTTTGGTAAAACAGGGGTTCACAGATACGCAGTATTTT. Its amino acids are CASGLVKQGFTDTQYF.